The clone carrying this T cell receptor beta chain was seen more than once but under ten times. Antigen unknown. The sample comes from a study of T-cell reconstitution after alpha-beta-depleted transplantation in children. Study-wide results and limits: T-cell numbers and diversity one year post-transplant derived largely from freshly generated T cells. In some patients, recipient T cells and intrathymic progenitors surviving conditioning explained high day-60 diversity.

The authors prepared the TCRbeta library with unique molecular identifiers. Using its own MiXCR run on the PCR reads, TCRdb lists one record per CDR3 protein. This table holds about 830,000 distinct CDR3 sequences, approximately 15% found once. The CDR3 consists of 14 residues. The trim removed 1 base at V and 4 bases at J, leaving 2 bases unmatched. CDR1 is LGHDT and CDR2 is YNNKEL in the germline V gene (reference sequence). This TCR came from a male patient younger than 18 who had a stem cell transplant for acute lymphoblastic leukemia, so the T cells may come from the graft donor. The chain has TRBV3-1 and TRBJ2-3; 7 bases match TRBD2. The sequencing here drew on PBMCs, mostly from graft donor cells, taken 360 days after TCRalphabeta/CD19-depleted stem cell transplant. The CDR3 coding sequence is TGTGCCAGCAGCCAAGTGGGGAGGGCAGATACGCAGTATTTT. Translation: CASSQVGRADTQYF.